This TCR beta chain was found in a study of CD8 T cells in Susac syndrome. Reverse transcription of roughly 0.5 to 1 ug RNA used random hexamers. TCRdb passed the immunoSEQ multiplex PCR reads through MiXCR, listing each CDR3 protein once. The table shows 140,000 or so distinct CDR3 sequences, with approximately 93% occurring only once. The authors carried out high-throughput sequencing of TCR beta. They applied it to CD8+ and CD4+ T cells obtained from blood. From germline, CDR1 is SQVTM and CDR2 ANQGSEA. The CDR3 is made up of 14 amino acids. Trimming stripped 5 bases from V and 4 bases from J, with 14 bases between.

The sequenced sample consisted of CD4+ T cells from PBMCs. The chain recombines TRBV29-1 with TRBJ2-2; a possible D gene is TRBD1 (6 bases). The clonotype was recovered from a human donor in good health. This CDR3 reads CSVLQGSVTGELFF. The CDR3 DNA sequence: TGCAGCGTTTTACAGGGTTCGGTCACCGGGGAGCTGTTTTTT.